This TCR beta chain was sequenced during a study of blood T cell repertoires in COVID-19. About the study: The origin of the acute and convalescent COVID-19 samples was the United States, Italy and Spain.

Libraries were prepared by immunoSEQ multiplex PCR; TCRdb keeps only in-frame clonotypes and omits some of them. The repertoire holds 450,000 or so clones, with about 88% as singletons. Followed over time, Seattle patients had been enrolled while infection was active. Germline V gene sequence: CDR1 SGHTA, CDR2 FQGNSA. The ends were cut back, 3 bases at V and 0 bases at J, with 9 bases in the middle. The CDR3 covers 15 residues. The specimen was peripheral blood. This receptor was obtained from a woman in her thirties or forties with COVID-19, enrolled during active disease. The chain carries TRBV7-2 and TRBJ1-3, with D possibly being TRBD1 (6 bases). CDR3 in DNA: TGTGCCAGCAGCTTTTTGGACAGCTCTGGAAACACCATATATTTT. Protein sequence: CASSFLDSSGNTIYF.